A single T cell receptor beta chain is shown here with its context. Sequencing was performed with immunoSEQ multiplex PCR; in TCRdb, only in-frame clones are kept and a portion is missing. The sample shows about 120,000 clones, roughly 92% of them seen only once. The data originate from a study of T cell responses to AZD1222 COVID-19 vaccine. Trimming cost V 4 bases and J 3 bases; bases outside gene matches: 11. CDR1 and CDR2 (germline): LNHDA, SQIVND (reference sequence). The CDR3 extends over 16 amino acids. The sample consisted of peripheral blood, taken 28 days after the second AZD1222 dose. The V call is TRBV19, the J call TRBJ2-5; 7 bases are a match to TRBD1. The clonotype originates from an adult who received the AZD1222 COVID-19 vaccine. CDR3 nucleotide sequence: TGTGCCAGTAGTAGACCCGGGACAGCAATGAAAGAGACCCAGTACTTC. This gives the protein CASSRPGTAMKETQYF.